Below are 13 T cell receptor beta chains sequenced from a single sample in a study of metastatic and nonmetastatic thyroid tumors. TCRdb recomputed clones from the PCR reads via MiXCR. Of more than 50,000 clones listed, approximately 20% are singletons. Nobody among the patients had been given any treatment before thyroid surgery. What was sequenced was blood. The source of these receptors is a female donor with papillary thyroid cancer or a benign thyroid nodule (not recorded which). Some clones in this sample may be carry-over from other donors' samples.

The sample holds many counts of this clone. The CDR3 reads CSARGTSGASSYEQYF. The CDR3 coding sequence is TGCAGTGCTAGGGGGACTAGCGGGGCTAGCTCCTACGAGCAGTACTTC. J is TRBJ2-7 and V is TRBV20-1; TRBD2 aligns across 13 bases. V shed 3 bases and J 0 bases; nucleotides not matched to a gene: 5. The CDR3 length is 16 residues. CDR1 is DFQATT, CDR2 SNEGSKA, per germline (reference sequence).

This chain uses TRBV6-1 with TRBJ2-7, with 8 positions matching TRBD1. The germline CDR1 and CDR2 sequences are MNHNS and SASEGT. The CDR3 consists of 13 residues. CDR3 region: CASSEAPPYTGGV. CDR3 sequence (DNA): TGTGCCAGCAGTGAAGCTCCCCCTTACACAGGGGGTGTC.

This chain links TRBV4-3 with TRBJ1-6; D gene unclear. The germline V gene has CDR1 LGHNA and CDR2 YSLEER. CDR3 length: 13 residues. Between the trimmed V and J ends, which lost 1 base and 7 bases, there was a span of 5 bases. Written as DNA, the CDR3 is TGCGCCAGCAGCCAAGGGGGAAATTCACCCCTCCACTTT. It is translated as CASSQGGNSPLHF.

The CDR3 region is CASSSPIRRGFYNEQFF. CDR3 DNA: TGTGCCAGCAGTTCACCTATCCGGAGAGGATTTTACAATGAGCAGTTCTTC. The chain joins TRBV28 to TRBJ2-1, with D uncertain. The CDR3 sequence is 17 residues long. The V gene lost 4 bases and the J gene lost 4 bases, with 20 bases spanning the gap. CDR1 and CDR2 (germline): MDHEN, SYDVKM.

This clone occurred many times. A read error may be the cause here, since a much bigger clone is one base away. The chain recombines TRBV27 with TRBJ2-7; 8 bases map to TRBD1. J gave up 2 bases and V 6 bases, and 12 bases lay outside the gene matches. The CDR3 covers 16 residues. Germline CDR1 reads MNHEY; CDR2 reads SMNVEV (reference sequence). In nucleotides, the CDR3 is TGTGCCAGCAGCTCTATGACAGGGGTCAATACCTACGAGCAGTACTTC. Residues: CASSSMTGVNTYEQYF.

This clone was seen repeatedly, ten times or more. This same CDR3 is encoded by further DNA sequences in the sample. V gene TRBV7-9 combines with J gene TRBJ2-1; 9 bases align to TRBD2. This CDR3 has 13 residues. The V segment lost 5 bases and the J segment 9 bases; nucleotides outside the gene matches: 5. Germline assignment: CDR1 SEHNR and CDR2 FQNEAQ (reference sequence). In DNA form, the CDR3 reads TGTGCCAGCAGCGTCCTTAGCGGGAGTGAGCAGTTCTTC. Translated, it gives CASSVLSGSEQFF.

This clone was seen repeatedly, ten times or more. The chain joins TRBV29-1 to TRBJ2-7, with 7 nucleotides matching TRBD1. Germline values: CDR1 SQVTM, CDR2 ANQGSEA. V was pared by 5 bases and J by 0 bases, with 10 bases of the junction left unmatched. This CDR3 has 15 residues. DNA of the CDR3: TGCAGCGTTATCGCCGAGGACAGGAGCTCCTACGAGCAGTACTTC. Its translation: CSVIAEDRSSYEQYF.

The sample holds many counts of this clone. The V gene is TRBV12-5, the J gene TRBJ2-3; D is undetermined. Germline CDR1 reads LGHNT; CDR2 reads FRNRAP. With 5 bases removed from V and 2 bases from J, the gap between germline ends came to 5 bases. There are 12 residues in the CDR3. CDR3 region: CASGDDTDTQYF. In DNA form, the CDR3 reads TGTGCTAGTGGTGATGACACAGATACGCAGTATTTT.

This clone appeared many times. This chain connects TRBV7-3 to TRBJ2-7; weak D call: TRBD2 (6 bases). Germline loops: CDR1 SGHTA, CDR2 FQGTGA. The CDR3 has 14 residues. V was trimmed by 5 bases and J by 2 bases, leaving 13 bases between them. The CDR3 sequence: CASSPHGSAYEQYF. The CDR3 coding sequence is TGTGCCAGCAGCCCCCACGGGAGCGCCTACGAGCAGTACTTC.

Many counts were recorded for this clone. This rearrangement joins TRBV4-1 to TRBJ2-7; TRBD2 matches 8 bases. J gave up 3 bases and V 2 bases, and 9 bases lay outside the gene matches. The germline V gene has CDR1 MGHRA and CDR2 YSYEKL. CDR3 length: 16 residues. The CDR3 is CASSQPELSGSYEQYF. The CDR3 DNA reads as TGCGCCAGCAGCCAACCGGAACTAAGCGGGAGCTACGAGCAGTACTTC.

This clone is categorized as medium-sized. DNA for the CDR3: TGTGCCAGCAGTCAGAACTTCTACGAGCAGTACTTC. It yields the protein CASSQNFYEQYF. The chain uses TRBV7-9 and TRBJ2-7; no definite D call. This CDR3 comprises 12 residues. Germline V CDR1 and CDR2: SEHNR, FQNEAQ (reference sequence). V gave up 6 bases and J gave up 3 bases, with 9 bases separating them.

This clone was seen ten or more times. V and J are TRBV19 and TRBJ1-6; 7 bases match TRBD1. This CDR3 is 15 amino acids long. CDR1 LNHDA and CDR2 SQIVND come from the germline V gene (reference sequence). V shed 6 bases, J shed 7 bases, and the junction held 9 bases outside the gene matches. The DNA of the CDR3 is TGTGCCAGTAGAGTGGTGACAGGGTACAATTCACCCCTCCACTTT. It codes for CASRVVTGYNSPLHF.

This clone came up many times. J is TRBJ2-4 and V is TRBV5-4, with 7 bases fitting TRBD2. Trimming cost V 4 bases and J 8 bases; bases outside gene matches: 6. From germline, CDR1 is SGHNT and CDR2 YYREEE (reference sequence). This CDR3 comprises 13 residues. CDR3 nucleotides: TGTGCCAGCAGCCGGGGCGGGGGAGACATTCAGTACTTC. Protein sequence: CASSRGGGDIQYF.